This is a list of T cell receptor beta chains from one sample in a study of T cell responses to AZD1222 COVID-19 vaccine. Using immunoSEQ multiplex PCR, the repertoire was profiled, and TCRdb retains in-frame clones only, with some absent. The sample lists 130,000 to 150,000 clones, 80% to 95% occurring once. The starting material was peripheral blood, obtained on day 0 of MenACWY control vaccination. The receptors stem from an adult in good health. The conserved cysteine and the conserved F or W are not part of the CDR3 here. Some rows have no size entry. The others give once, few or many, or a class for an expanded clone.

V	size	J	CDR3
TRBV6-5	NA	TRBJ1-2	ASSYGTGGYGYT
TRBV29-1	NA	TRBJ2-7	SVGDVGGKTSYEQY
TRBV3-1/TRBV3-2	NA	TRBJ2-3	ASSRTSGRFLNTDTQY
TRBV19	NA	TRBJ1-2	ASSIWGQGDGYT
TRBV5-1	NA	TRBJ2-7	ASSSQTTGVEQY
TRBV18	NA	TRBJ1-5	ASSPRRGGQH
TRBV29-1	NA	TRBJ1-2	SVVRGRYGYT
TRBV10-3	NA	TRBJ1-5	AISDGSQGQPQH
TRBV3-1/TRBV3-2	NA	TRBJ2-2	ASSPLGPGGELF
TRBV5-8	NA	TRBJ2-7	ASSLVAVPSSYEQY
TRBV30	NA	TRBJ1-6	AWRIQGRSPLH
TRBV19	NA	TRBJ2-2	ASSIGQVPAGELF
TRBV19	once	TRBJ2-7	ASSGGRQGYDEQY
TRBV19	NA	TRBJ1-2	ASAGTGGPGYGYT
TRBV19	NA	TRBJ1-4	ASSIQRGYIKGETNEKLF
TRBV5-1	NA	TRBJ2-3	ASSLDGGADTQY
TRBV11-2	NA	TRBJ2-1	ASSSRLVGNEQF
TRBV30	once	TRBJ1-5	AWSVRGKPQH
TRBV7-8	once	TRBJ2-2	ASSSSGTVNTGELF
TRBV6-5	NA	TRBJ2-7	ASSPRDWSYEQY
TRBV19	NA	TRBJ1-5	ASSSVGLSNQPQH
TRBV6-1	few	TRBJ1-3	ASSEAGEGEDTIY
TRBV5-4	NA	TRBJ2-6	ASSLDRLSGANVLT
TRBV5-1	once	TRBJ1-1	ASSIQGSNTEAF
TRBV3-1/TRBV3-2	NA	TRBJ2-7	ASSQDRLTDSYEQY
TRBV11-2	NA	TRBJ1-2	ASSPPGVWIGYT
TRBV2	NA	TRBJ2-1	ASRENSGADNEQF
TRBV29-1	NA	TRBJ1-1	SATVFEAF
TRBV18	NA	TRBJ1-5	ASSPGGQPQH
TRBV19	NA	TRBJ2-7	ASSNNPDRETYEQY
TRBV2	NA	TRBJ1-6	ASSESYIRGRDSPLH
TRBV12-3/TRBV12-4	once	TRBJ1-1	ASSLMGTEAF
TRBV7-7	once	TRBJ2-3	ASSVLARAPGLAGTHTDTQY
TRBV11-2	NA	TRBJ1-1	ASSLDWALMNTEAF
TRBV28	once	TRBJ1-1	ASSQRRQYTEAF
TRBV1	NA	TRBJ2-7	TSSPPQGSPYEQY
TRBV15	NA	TRBJ1-1	ATRQLMNTEAF
TRBV6-1	NA	TRBJ1-5	ASSETGSQPQH
TRBV27	NA	TRBJ1-1	ASSFMAEGMNTEAF
TRBV5-6	NA	TRBJ1-3	ASSLRTGLSGNTIY
TRBV5-1	once	TRBJ2-1	ASSLREYNEQF
TRBV2	NA	TRBJ2-1	ASSVTGPWNEQF
TRBV9	NA	TRBJ2-3	ASSVVPQHTDTQY
TRBV2	NA	TRBJ1-2	ASSEAGQPGRGYT
TRBV5-1	NA	TRBJ2-7	ASSGGQGRHEQY
TRBV28	NA	TRBJ2-7	ASSSTRDLSYEQY